The clone carrying this T cell receptor beta chain has just one count. TCRdb re-analysed the 5' RACE reads in MiXCR, keeping a single row per CDR3 protein. Among some 240,000 distinct CDR3 sequences listed, 8% to 9.5% were seen once. The sample comes from a study of CD8 T cells in ankylosing spondylitis. In germline, CDR1 is LGHNA, CDR2 YSLEER. CDR3 size: 15 residues. Trimming pared 0 bases from V and 2 bases from J, leaving 7 bases between. V and J are TRBV4-3 and TRBJ1-4; D may be TRBD1 (5 bases). The sequence was collected from a male donor with ankylosing spondylitis or in good health (not recorded which). The source material was blood, either unsorted or a sorted T cell fraction (not recorded which). The CDR3 region has the DNA TGCGCCAGCAGCCAAGACAGGGCGACTAATGAAAAACTGTTTTTT. It is translated as CASSQDRATNEKLFF.